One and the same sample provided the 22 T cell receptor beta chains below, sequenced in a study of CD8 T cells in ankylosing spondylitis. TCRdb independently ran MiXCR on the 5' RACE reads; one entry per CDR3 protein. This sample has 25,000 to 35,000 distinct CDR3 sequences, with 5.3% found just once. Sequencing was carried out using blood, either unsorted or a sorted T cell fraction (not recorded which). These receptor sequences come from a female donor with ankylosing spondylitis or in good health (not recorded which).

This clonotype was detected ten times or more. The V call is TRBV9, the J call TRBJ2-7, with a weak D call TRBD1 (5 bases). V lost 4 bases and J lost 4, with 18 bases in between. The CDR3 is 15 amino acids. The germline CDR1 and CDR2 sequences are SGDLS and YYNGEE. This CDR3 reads CASSLGPGQGYEQYF. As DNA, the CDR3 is TGTGCCAGCAGCCTCGGCCCAGGGCAAGGGTACGAGCAGTACTTC.

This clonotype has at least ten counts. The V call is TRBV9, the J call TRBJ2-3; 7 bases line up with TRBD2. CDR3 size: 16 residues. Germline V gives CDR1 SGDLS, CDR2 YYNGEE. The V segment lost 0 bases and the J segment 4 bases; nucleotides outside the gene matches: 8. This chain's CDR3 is CASSVGNSGLSDTQYF. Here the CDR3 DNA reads TGTGCCAGCAGCGTAGGAAATAGCGGGCTCTCAGATACGCAGTATTTT.

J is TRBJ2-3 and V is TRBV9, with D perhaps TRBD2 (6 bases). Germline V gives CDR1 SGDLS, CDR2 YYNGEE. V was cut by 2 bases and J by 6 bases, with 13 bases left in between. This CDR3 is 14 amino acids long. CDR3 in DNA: TGTGCCAGCAGCGTCGGGGGAGTCTGGGATACGCAGTATTTT. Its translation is CASSVGGVWDTQYF. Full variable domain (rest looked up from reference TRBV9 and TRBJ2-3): DSGVTQTPKHLITATGQRVTLRCSPRSGDLSVYWYQQSLDQGLQFLIQYYNGEERAKGNILERFSAQQFPDLHSELNLSSLELGDSALYFCASSVGGVWDTQYFGPGTRLTVL.

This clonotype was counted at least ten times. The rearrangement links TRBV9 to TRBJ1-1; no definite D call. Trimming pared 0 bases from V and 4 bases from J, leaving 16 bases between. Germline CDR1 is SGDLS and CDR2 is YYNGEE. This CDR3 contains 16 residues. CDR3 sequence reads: CASSVDLRAGGTEAFF. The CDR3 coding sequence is TGTGCCAGCAGCGTAGATCTTCGGGCAGGCGGCACTGAAGCTTTCTTT.

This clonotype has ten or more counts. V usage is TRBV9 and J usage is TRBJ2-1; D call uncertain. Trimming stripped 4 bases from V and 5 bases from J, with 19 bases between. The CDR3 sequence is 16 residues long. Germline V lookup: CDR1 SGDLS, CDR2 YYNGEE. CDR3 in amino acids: CASSSPGGWKNNEQFF. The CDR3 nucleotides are TGTGCCAGCAGCTCGCCAGGTGGATGGAAGAACAATGAGCAGTTCTTC.

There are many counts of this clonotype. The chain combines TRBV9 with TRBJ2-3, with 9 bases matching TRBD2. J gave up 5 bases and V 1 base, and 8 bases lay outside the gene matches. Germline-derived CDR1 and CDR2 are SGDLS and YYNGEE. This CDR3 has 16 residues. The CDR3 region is CASSVSGAGGVDTQYF. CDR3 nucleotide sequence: TGTGCCAGCAGCGTATCCGGAGCGGGGGGTGTAGATACGCAGTATTTT.

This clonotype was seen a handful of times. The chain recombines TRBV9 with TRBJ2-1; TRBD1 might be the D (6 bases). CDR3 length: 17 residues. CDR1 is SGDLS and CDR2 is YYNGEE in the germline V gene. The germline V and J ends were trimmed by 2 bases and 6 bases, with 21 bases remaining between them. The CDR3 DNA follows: TGTGCCAGCAGCGTTGGTCAGGGGACGATAAGGTCCAATGAGCAGTTCTTC. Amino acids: CASSVGQGTIRSNEQFF.

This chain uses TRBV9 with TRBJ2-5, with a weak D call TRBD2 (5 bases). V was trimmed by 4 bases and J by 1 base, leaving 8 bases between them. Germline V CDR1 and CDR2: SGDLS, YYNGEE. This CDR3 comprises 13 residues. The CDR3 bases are TGTGCCAGCAGCCCTAGCTCCCAAGAGACCCAGTACTTC. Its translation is CASSPSSQETQYF.

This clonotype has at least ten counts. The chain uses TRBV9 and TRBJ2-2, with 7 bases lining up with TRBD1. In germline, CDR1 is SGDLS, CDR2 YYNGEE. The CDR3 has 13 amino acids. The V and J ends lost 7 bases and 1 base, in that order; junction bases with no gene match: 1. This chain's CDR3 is CASGTENTGELFF. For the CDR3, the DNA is TGTGCCAGCGGGACAGAGAACACCGGGGAGCTGTTTTTT.

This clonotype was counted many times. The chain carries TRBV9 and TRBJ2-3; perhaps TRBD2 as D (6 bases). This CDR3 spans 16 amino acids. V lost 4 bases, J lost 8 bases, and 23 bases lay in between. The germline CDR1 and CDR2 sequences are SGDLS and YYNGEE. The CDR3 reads CASSPTDRTTSGTQYF. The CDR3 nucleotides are TGTGCCAGCAGCCCAACTGATCGGACTACATCCGGTACGCAGTATTTT.

This chain's CDR3 is CASSVSGGRNTGELFF. The DNA for the CDR3 is TGTGCCAGCAGTGTAAGCGGGGGGCGGAACACCGGGGAGCTGTTTTTT. The V call is TRBV9, the J call TRBJ2-2; 9 bases match TRBD2. Germline V gene data show CDR1 as SGDLS and CDR2 as YYNGEE. The CDR3 extends over 16 amino acids. V was clipped by 5 bases and J by 1 base; unmatched bases: 6.

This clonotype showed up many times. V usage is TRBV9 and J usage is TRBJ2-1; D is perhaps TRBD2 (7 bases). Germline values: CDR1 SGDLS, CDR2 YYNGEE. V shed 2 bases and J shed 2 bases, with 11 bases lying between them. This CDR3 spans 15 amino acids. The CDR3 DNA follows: TGTGCCAGCAGCGTTCAAGGGGGGGCCTACAATGAGCAGTTCTTC. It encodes CASSVQGGAYNEQFF.

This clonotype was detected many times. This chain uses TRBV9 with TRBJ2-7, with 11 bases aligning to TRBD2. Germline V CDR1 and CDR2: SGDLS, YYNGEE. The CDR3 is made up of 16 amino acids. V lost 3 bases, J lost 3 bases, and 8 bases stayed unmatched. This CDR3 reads CASSAQPTSGSYEQYF. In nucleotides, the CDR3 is TGTGCCAGCAGCGCGCAACCTACTAGCGGGAGCTACGAGCAGTACTTC.

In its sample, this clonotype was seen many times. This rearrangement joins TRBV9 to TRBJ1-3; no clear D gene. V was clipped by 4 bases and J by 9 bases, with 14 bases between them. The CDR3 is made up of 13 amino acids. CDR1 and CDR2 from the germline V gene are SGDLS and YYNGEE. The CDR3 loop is CASSPNDRGTIYF. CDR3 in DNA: TGTGCCAGCAGCCCCAATGACCGGGGCACCATATATTTT. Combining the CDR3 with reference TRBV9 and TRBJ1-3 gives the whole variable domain DSGVTQTPKHLITATGQRVTLRCSPRSGDLSVYWYQQSLDQGLQFLIQYYNGEERAKGNILERFSAQQFPDLHSELNLSSLELGDSALYFCASSPNDRGTIYFGEGSWLTVV.

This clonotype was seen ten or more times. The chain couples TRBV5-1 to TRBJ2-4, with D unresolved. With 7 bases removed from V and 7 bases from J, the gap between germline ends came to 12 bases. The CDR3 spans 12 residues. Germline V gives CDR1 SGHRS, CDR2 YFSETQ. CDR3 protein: CASGPEGNIQYF. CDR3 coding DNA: TGCGCCAGCGGCCCAGAAGGGAACATTCAGTACTTC.

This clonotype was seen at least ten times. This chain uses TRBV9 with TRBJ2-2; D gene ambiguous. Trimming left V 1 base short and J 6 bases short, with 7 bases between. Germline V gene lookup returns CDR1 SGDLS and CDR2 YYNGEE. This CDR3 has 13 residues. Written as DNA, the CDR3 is TGTGCCAGCAGCGTATATGCTTCCGGGGAGCTGTTTTTT. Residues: CASSVYASGELFF. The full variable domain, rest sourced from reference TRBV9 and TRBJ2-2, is DSGVTQTPKHLITATGQRVTLRCSPRSGDLSVYWYQQSLDQGLQFLIQYYNGEERAKGNILERFSAQQFPDLHSELNLSSLELGDSALYFCASSVYASGELFFGEGSRLTVL.

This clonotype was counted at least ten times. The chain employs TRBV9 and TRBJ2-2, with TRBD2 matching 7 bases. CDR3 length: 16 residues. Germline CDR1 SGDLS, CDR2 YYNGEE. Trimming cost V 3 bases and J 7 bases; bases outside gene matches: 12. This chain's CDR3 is CASSAGAGPLGGELFF. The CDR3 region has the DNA TGTGCCAGCAGCGCCGGAGCGGGACCTTTAGGCGGGGAGCTGTTTTTT.

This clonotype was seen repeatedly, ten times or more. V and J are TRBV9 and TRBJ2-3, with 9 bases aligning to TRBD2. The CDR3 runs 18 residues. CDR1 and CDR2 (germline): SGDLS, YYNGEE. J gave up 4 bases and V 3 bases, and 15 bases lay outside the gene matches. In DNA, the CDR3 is TGTGCCAGCAGCGGAGGGACTAGCTTAACGGGTTATGCAGATACGCAGTATTTT. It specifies CASSGGTSLTGYADTQYF.

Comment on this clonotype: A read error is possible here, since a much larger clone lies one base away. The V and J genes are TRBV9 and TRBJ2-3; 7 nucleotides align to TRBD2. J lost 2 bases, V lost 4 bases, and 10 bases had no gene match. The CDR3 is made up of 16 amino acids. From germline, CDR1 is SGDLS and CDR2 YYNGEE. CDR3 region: CASSTLFGGTTDTQYF. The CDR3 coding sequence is TGTGCCAGCAGCACCTTGTTCGGGGGGACCACAGATACGCAGTATTTT.

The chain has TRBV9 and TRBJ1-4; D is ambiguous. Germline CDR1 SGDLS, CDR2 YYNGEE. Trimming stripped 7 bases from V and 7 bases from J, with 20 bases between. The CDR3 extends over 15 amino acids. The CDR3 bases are TGTGCCAGCGGGTCCGGGTGGTCATCCGGTGAAAAACTGTTTTTT. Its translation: CASGSGWSSGEKLFF. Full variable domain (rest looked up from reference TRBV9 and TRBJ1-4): DSGVTQTPKHLITATGQRVTLRCSPRSGDLSVYWYQQSLDQGLQFLIQYYNGEERAKGNILERFSAQQFPDLHSELNLSSLELGDSALYFCASGSGWSSGEKLFFGSGTQLSVL.

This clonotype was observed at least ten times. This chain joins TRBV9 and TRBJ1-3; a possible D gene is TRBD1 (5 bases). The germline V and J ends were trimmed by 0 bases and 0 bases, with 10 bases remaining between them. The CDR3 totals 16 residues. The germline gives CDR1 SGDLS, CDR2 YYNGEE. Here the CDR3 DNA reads TGTGCCAGCAGCGTAGAAGACAGTCACTCTGGAAACACCATATATTTT. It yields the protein CASSVEDSHSGNTIYF.

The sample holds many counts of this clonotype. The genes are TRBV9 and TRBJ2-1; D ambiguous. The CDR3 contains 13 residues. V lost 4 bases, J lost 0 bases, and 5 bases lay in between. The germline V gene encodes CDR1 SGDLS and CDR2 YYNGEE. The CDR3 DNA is TGTGCCAGCAGCCTCGACTCCTACAATGAGCAGTTCTTC. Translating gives CASSLDSYNEQFF. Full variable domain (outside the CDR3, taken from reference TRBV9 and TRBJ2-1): DSGVTQTPKHLITATGQRVTLRCSPRSGDLSVYWYQQSLDQGLQFLIQYYNGEERAKGNILERFSAQQFPDLHSELNLSSLELGDSALYFCASSLDSYNEQFFGPGTRLTVL.